This TCR beta chain was sequenced for a study of blood T cell repertoires in COVID-19. Study information: The study drew acute and convalescent COVID-19 samples from the United States, Italy and Spain. In each case, the material was cDNA or gDNA derived from T cells, B-cell-depleted T cells, or PBMCs.

In the original analysis: Quantification of nucleated cells was approximated via reference gene primer amplification. Assay: immunoSEQ multiplex PCR; the TCRdb copy retains only in-frame clones and omits some. V and J calls and clone size follow that table, whereas D and trimming were derived from the DNA. The sample includes some 130,000 clones, around 73% of them seen just once. The junction had 6 bases not matched to a gene; V was cut back by 1 base and J by 5 bases. The CDR3 has 15 amino acids. CDR1 and CDR2 from the germline V gene are SGHRS and YFSETQ. The TCR was taken from a man between 60 and 70 years old who had recovered from COVID-19. The rearrangement links TRBV5-1 to TRBJ2-1; 7 bases map to TRBD1. The sample taken for sequencing was peripheral blood. The CDR3: CASSLLSGGNNEQFF. DNA of the CDR3: TGCGCCAGCAGCTTGCTGTCAGGGGGAAACAATGAGCAGTTCTTC.